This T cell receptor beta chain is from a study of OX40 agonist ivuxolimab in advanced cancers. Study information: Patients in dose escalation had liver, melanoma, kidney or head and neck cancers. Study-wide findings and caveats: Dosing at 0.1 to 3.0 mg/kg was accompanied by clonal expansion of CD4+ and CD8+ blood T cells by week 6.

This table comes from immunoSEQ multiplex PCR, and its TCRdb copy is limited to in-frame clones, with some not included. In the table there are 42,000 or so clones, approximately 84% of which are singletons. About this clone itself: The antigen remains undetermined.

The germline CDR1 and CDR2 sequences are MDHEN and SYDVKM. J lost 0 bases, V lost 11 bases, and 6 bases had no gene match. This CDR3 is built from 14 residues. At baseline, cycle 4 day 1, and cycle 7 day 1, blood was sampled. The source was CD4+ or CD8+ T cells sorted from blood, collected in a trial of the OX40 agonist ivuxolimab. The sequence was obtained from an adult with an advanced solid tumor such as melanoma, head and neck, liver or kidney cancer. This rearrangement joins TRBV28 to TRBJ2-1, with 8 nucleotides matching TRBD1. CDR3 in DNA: TGTGCCTGGCGTGGGACAGGCTCCTACAATGAGCAGTTCTTC. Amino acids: CAWRGTGSYNEQFF.